The clone carrying this T cell receptor beta chain was seen once. This sample is drawn from a study of blood T cell repertoires in COVID-19. About the research overall: COVID-19 samples from acute and convalescent phases originated in the United States, Italy and Spain. From T cells, B-cell-depleted T cells, or PBMCs came the material, which was cDNA or gDNA.

There are 17 residues in the CDR3. With 4 bases clipped from V and 4 bases from J, the junction kept 6 bases outside the gene matches. Germline V lookup: CDR1 SGHDT, CDR2 YYEEEE. As originally analysed: Amplification from reference gene primers served as the basis for estimated nucleated cell counts. TCRdb's table, derived via immunoSEQ multiplex PCR, lists solely in-frame clones and lacks some. That table is the source of V, J and clone size, and D and trimming were worked out from the DNA. The sample lists some 200,000 clones, 65% to 90% occurring once. Sequences were obtained from peripheral blood. J is TRBJ2-6 and V is TRBV5-6, with 12 bases identical to TRBD2. The receptor comes from a woman in her seventies with COVID-19, enrolled during active disease. CDR3 in DNA: TGTGCCAGCAGCCCGACTAGCGGGAGAGGAGGGGCCAACGTCCTGACTTTC. It translates to CASSPTSGRGGANVLTF.